A selection of T cell receptor beta chains follows, all from one sample in a study of cytomegalovirus exposure and HLA in healthy donors. Generated by immunoSEQ multiplex PCR, the TCRdb table keeps only in-frame clones and is missing some. The sample has 150,000 to 200,000 clones, around 81% seen once; the top ten hold about 1.7%. Sequenced: PBMCs. The origin of the receptors is a man between 18 and 35 years old in good health and CMV-seronegative. The CDR3 runs from the conserved cysteine through the conserved F or W. The D gene is left open where the match is weak. Clone size is not always given. Where it is, it says once, few, many or a class for expanded clones.

clone_size,j_call,v_call,d_call,cdr3_nt,cdr3_aa
.,TRBJ2-7,TRBV7-9,.,TGTGCCAGCAGCTCACAGGCTGTGAGGCAGTACTTC,CASSSQAVRQYF
.,TRBJ2-2,TRBV11-3,.,TGTGCCAGCAGCCCTACCCCAGGGGTCACCGGGGAGCTGTTTTTT,CASSPTPGVTGELFF
.,TRBJ2-7,TRBV13,TRBD1,TGTGCCAGCAGCTTCTCGGACAGGAACCCCTACGAGCAGTACTTC,CASSFSDRNPYEQYF
.,TRBJ1-1,TRBV19,TRBD1,TGTGCCAGTAGTATCCGGGACAGGGGGCTGGTATTT,CASSIRDRGLVF
.,TRBJ2-1,TRBV29-1,.,TGCAGCGTTGATCCGGACAGTACCTACAATGAGCAGTTCTTC,CSVDPDSTYNEQFF
.,TRBJ2-3,TRBV7-2,TRBD2,TGTGCCAGCAGCTACGATCCTAGCGGGGGAGATACGCAGTATTTT,CASSYDPSGGDTQYF
once,TRBJ2-7,TRBV18,.,TGTGCCAGCTCACCACCGGGGGCAGGCTACGAGCAGTACTTC,CASSPPGAGYEQYF
.,TRBJ1-3,TRBV5-1,TRBD1,TGCGCCAGCAGCCCTCAGGGGGCAGGGACTGGAAACACCATATATTTT,CASSPQGAGTGNTIYF
.,TRBJ2-7,TRBV5-1,TRBD1,TGCGCCAGCAGACTCCGGGACAGGAGCTCCTACGAGCAGTACTTC,CASRLRDRSSYEQYF
once,TRBJ2-1,TRBV4-2,.,TGTGCCAGCAGCCAAGATAGGGACATTTTATTCTTC,CASSQDRDILFF
.,TRBJ1-4,TRBV5-1,.,TGCGCCAGCAGCCCCGGACAGGAAAAACTGTTTTTT,CASSPGQEKLFF
.,TRBJ2-1,TRBV4-2,TRBD2,TGTGCCAGCAGCCAAGAGTTGGGGGGGGGATACAATGAGCAGTTCTTC,CASSQELGGGYNEQFF
.,TRBJ2-7,TRBV27,.,TGTGCCAGCAGTTTTTCGTCAGAACTATCAGCCTACGAGCAGTACTTC,CASSFSSELSAYEQYF
.,TRBJ2-7,TRBV4-1,TRBD2,TGCGCCAGCAGCCAAACCCTGGCTAGCGGCTCCTACGAGCAGTACTTC,CASSQTLASGSYEQYF
few,TRBJ2-7,TRBV7-9,TRBD1,TGTGCCAGCAGTTCCGGGACAGGAACTTACGAGCAGTACTTC,CASSSGTGTYEQYF
.,TRBJ2-1,TRBV4-3,.,TGCGCCAGCAGCCAAGGGGAGCGGGACAATGAGCAGTTCTTC,CASSQGERDNEQFF
.,TRBJ2-3,TRBV15,.,TGTGCCACCAGCGATTTCAGAGCTGCAGGGACAGATACGCAGTATTTT,CATSDFRAAGTDTQYF
.,TRBJ2-7,TRBV5-1,TRBD2,TGCGCCAGCAGCTTGGAACTAGCGGGAGCCTTAAGAGGAGAGCAGTACTTC,CASSLELAGALRGEQYF
once,TRBJ2-7,TRBV2,TRBD1,TGTGCCAGCAGTGACAGGGGGCCGTTCTCCTACGAGCAGTACTTC,CASSDRGPFSYEQYF
.,TRBJ2-5,TRBV6-5,TRBD1,TGTGCCAGCAGTTACTCAGGGCGGGGACAGGGAGAGACCCAGTACTTC,CASSYSGRGQGETQYF
.,TRBJ1-2,TRBV18,.,TGTGCCAGCTCACCACCCATCTCGCTGGTCCGAGAGGATTTTAGTGGCTACACCTTC,CASSPPISLVREDFSGYTF
.,TRBJ2-1,TRBV5-5,TRBD2,TGTGCCAGCAGCTTGGGACTAGCGGGGGGCGGCTCCTACAATGAGCAGTTCTTC,CASSLGLAGGGSYNEQFF
.,TRBJ1-1,TRBV6-1,.,TGTGCCAGCAGTGAATATTCGACAAGCACGACTGAAGCTTTCTTT,CASSEYSTSTTEAFF